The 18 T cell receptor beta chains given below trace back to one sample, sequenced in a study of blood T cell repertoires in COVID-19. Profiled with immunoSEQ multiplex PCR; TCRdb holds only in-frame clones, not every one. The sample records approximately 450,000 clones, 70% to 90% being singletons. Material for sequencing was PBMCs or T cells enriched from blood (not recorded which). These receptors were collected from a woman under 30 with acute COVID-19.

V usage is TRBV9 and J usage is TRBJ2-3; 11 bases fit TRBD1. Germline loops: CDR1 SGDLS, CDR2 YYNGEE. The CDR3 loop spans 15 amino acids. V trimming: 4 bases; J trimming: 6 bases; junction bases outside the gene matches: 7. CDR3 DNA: TGTGCCAGCAGCCGGGGGGACAGGGGGTTGGATACGCAGTATTTT. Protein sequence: CASSRGDRGLDTQYF.

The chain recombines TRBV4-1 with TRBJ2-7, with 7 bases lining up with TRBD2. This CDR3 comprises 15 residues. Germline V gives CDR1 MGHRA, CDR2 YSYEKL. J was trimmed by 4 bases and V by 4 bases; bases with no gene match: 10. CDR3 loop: CASSRSLGGGYEQYF. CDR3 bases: TGCGCCAGCAGCCGATCCCTTGGGGGGGGGTACGAGCAGTACTTC.

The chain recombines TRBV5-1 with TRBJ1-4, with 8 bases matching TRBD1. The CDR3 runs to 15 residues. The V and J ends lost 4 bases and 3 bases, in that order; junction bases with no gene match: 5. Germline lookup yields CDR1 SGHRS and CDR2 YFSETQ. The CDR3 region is CASSGQGIANEKLFF. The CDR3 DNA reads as TGCGCCAGCAGCGGACAGGGTATCGCTAATGAAAAACTGTTTTTT.

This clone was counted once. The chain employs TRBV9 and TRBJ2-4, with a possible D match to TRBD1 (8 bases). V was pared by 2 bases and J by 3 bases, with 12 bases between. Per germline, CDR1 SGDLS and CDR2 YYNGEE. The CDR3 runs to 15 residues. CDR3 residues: CASSVNRGGKNIQYF. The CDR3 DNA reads TGTGCCAGCAGCGTGAACAGGGGGGGCAAAAACATTCAGTACTTC.

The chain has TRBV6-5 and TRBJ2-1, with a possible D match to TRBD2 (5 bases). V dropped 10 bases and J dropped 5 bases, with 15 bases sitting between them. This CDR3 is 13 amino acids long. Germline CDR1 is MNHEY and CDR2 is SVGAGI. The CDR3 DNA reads TGTGCCACAGCGAAGACTATTGACAATGAGCAGTTCTTC. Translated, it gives CATAKTIDNEQFF.

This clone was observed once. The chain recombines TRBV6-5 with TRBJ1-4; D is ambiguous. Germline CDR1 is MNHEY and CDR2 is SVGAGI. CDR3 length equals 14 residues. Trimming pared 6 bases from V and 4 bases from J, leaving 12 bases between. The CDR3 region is CASSVSGLNEKLFF. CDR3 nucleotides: TGTGCCAGCAGCGTGAGCGGCCTTAATGAAAAACTGTTTTTT.

CDR3 sequence: CASGQTGGEKLFF. CDR3 DNA: TGTGCTAGTGGTCAAACAGGGGGAGAAAAACTGTTTTTT. The rearrangement uses TRBV12-5 and TRBJ1-4; 8 nucleotides agree with TRBD1. Germline V gives CDR1 LGHNT, CDR2 FRNRAP. J lost 8 bases, V lost 5 bases, and 4 bases had no gene match. The CDR3 consists of 13 residues.

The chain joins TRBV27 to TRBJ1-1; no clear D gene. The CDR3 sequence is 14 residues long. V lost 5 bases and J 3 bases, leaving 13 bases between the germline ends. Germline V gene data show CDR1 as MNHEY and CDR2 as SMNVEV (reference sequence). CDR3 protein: CASSHQYRDTEAFF. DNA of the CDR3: TGTGCCAGCAGTCATCAGTATCGGGACACTGAAGCTTTCTTT.

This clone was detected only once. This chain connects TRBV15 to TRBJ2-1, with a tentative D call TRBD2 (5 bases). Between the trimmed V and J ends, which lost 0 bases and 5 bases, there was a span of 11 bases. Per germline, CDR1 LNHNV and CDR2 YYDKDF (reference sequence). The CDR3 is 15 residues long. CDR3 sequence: CATSRDLAGNNEQFF. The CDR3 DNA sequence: TGTGCCACCAGCAGAGATTTGGCGGGTAACAATGAGCAGTTCTTC.

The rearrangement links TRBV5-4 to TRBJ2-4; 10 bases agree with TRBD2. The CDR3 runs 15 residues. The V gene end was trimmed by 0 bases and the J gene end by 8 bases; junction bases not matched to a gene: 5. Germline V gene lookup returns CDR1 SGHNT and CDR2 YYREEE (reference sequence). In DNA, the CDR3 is TGTGCCAGCAGCTTGGCTAGCGGGGGTGGGGACATTCAGTACTTC. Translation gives CASSLASGGGDIQYF.

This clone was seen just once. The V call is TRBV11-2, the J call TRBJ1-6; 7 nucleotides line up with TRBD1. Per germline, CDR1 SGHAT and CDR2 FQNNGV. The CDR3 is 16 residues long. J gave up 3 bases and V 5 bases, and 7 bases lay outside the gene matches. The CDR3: CASSDRDRNYNSPLHF. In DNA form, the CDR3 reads TGTGCCAGCAGCGACCGGGACAGAAACTATAATTCACCCCTCCACTTT.

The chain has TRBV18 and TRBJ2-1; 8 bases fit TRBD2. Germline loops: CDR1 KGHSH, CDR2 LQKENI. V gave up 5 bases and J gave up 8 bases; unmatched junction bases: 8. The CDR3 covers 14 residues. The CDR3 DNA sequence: TGTGCCAGCTCAGCGAGCGGGGGTGTCGATGAGCAGTTCTTC. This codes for CASSASGGVDEQFF.

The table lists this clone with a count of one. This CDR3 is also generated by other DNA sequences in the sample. The DNA for the CDR3 is TGTGCCAGCAGCCCAAGGACAGGGACAAACACTGAAGCTTTCTTT. Its translation is CASSPRTGTNTEAFF. This chain links TRBV7-2 with TRBJ1-1, with TRBD1 matching 8 bases. The CDR3 spans 15 residues. The germline V gene encodes CDR1 SGHTA and CDR2 FQGNSA. V gave up 5 bases and J gave up 2 bases; unmatched junction bases: 7.

CDR3 region: CASTRSYEQYF. The CDR3 DNA is TGTGCCAGCACCAGATCCTACGAGCAGTACTTC. The rearrangement uses TRBV12-3 or TRBV12-4 and TRBJ2-7; D is undetermined. V was cut by 7 bases and J by 1 base, with 5 bases left in between. The length of the CDR3 is 11 residues.

For the CDR3, the DNA is TGTGCCAGTAGTAGGGGACAGGGTATCCACGAGCAGTACTTC. Protein: CASSRGQGIHEQYF. The rearrangement joins TRBV19 to TRBJ2-7; TRBD1 matches 9 bases. Trimming at V came to 4 bases and at J to 5 bases, leaving 6 bases not matched to a gene. Germline V gene sequence: CDR1 LNHDA, CDR2 SQIVND (reference sequence). This CDR3 is built from 14 residues. Full variable domain (missing parts from reference TRBV19 and TRBJ2-7): DGGITQSPKYLFRKEGQNVTLSCEQNLNHDAMYWYRQDPGQGLRLIYYSQIVNDFQKGDIAEGYSVSREKKESFPLTVTSAQKNPTAFYLCASSRGQGIHEQYFGPGTRLTVT.

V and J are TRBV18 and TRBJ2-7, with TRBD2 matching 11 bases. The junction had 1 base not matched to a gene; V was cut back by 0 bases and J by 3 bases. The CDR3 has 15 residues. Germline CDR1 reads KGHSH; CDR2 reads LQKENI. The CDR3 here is CASSPPGLADYEQYF. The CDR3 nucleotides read TGTGCCAGCTCACCACCGGGACTAGCGGACTACGAGCAGTACTTC.

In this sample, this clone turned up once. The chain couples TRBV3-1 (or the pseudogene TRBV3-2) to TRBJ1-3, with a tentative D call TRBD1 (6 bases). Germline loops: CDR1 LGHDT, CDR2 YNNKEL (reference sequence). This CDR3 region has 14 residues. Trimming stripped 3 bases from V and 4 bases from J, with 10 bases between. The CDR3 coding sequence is TGTGCCAGCAGCCAGCAGGGGAGAGGAAACACCATATATTTT. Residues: CASSQQGRGNTIYF.

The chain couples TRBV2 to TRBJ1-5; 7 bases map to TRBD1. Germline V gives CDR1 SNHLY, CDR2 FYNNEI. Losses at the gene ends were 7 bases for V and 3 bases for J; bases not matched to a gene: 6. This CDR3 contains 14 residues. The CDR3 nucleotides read TGTGCCAGCAAGGGACAGATCCCCAATCAGCCCCAGCATTTT. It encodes CASKGQIPNQPQHF.